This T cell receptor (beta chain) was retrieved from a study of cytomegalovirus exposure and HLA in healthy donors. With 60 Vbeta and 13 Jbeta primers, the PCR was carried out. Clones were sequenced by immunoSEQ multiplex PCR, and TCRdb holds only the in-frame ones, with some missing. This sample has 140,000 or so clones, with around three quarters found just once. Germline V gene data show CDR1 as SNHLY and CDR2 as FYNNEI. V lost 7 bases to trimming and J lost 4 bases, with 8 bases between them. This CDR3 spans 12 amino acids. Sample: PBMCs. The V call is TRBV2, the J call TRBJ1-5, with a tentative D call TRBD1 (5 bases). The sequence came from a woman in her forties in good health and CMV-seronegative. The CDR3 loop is CASKTANQPQHF. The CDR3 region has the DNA TGTGCCAGCAAGACAGCTAATCAGCCCCAGCATTTT.